The 30 T cell receptor beta chains listed next were all sequenced from one sample in a study of blood T cell repertoires in COVID-19. The method was immunoSEQ multiplex PCR; TCRdb's version includes in-frame clones alone and lacks a portion of them. The table has a few hundred thousand clones, around four fifths seen once. Sample: peripheral blood. The receptors stem from a man between 60 and 75 years old with acute or convalescent COVID-19.

V is TRBV6-2 or TRBV6-3 and J is TRBJ2-5; D is perhaps TRBD2 (5 bases). CDR3 length equals 14 residues. V lost 0 bases and J 5 bases, leaving 10 bases between the germline ends. Germline lookup yields CDR1 MNHEY and CDR2 SVGEGT. This CDR3 is CASSYSPSKETQYF. CDR3 in DNA: TGTGCCAGCAGTTACTCCCCTAGCAAGGAGACCCAGTACTTC.

J is TRBJ1-2 and V is TRBV2; D remains ambiguous. The CDR3 is 11 residues long. Trimming stripped 6 bases from V and 8 bases from J, with 10 bases between. Germline V gene sequence: CDR1 SNHLY, CDR2 FYNNEI. The CDR3 protein is CASRRSYGYTF. CDR3 nucleotide sequence: TGTGCCAGCAGGAGGAGCTACGGCTACACCTTC.

V is TRBV10-1 and J is TRBJ2-4, with TRBD2 matching over 10 bases. The CDR3 spans 14 residues. The V and J ends lost 6 bases and 8 bases, in that order; junction bases with no gene match: 7. Germline CDR1 WNHNN, CDR2 SYGVQD (reference sequence). CDR3 in DNA: TGCGCCAGCAGAGAGCGGGAGGGCCGGGACATTCAGTACTTC. It is translated as CASREREGRDIQYF.

This clone turned up a few times. V is TRBV28 and J is TRBJ1-1; 9 bases match TRBD1. V lost 7 bases to trimming and J lost 10 bases; unmatched junction nucleotides: 16. In germline, CDR1 is MDHEN, CDR2 SYDVKM. The CDR3 is 15 residues long. The CDR3 region has the DNA TGTGCCAGCATCCAAGGGGCGGGACAGGGAACTCGAGCTTTCTTT. As protein: CASIQGAGQGTRAFF.

This clone has only one observation. The V gene is TRBV27, the J gene TRBJ2-2; tentatively, D is TRBD2 (5 bases). The CDR3 loop spans 14 amino acids. Trimming pared 3 bases from V and 4 bases from J, leaving 9 bases between. Germline CDR1 MNHEY, CDR2 SMNVEV (reference sequence). The CDR3 coding sequence is TGTGCCAGCAGTTTTAGCGACTTCACCGGGGAGCTGTTTTTT. The encoded protein is CASSFSDFTGELFF.

This clone was recorded once. The V gene is TRBV5-6, the J gene TRBJ1-1; possibly TRBD1 for D (5 bases). Between the trimmed V and J ends, which lost 0 bases and 3 bases, there was a span of 6 bases. This CDR3 comprises 13 residues. Germline values: CDR1 SGHDT, CDR2 YYEEEE. The CDR3 spells CASSLVGDTEAFF. CDR3 sequence (DNA): TGTGCCAGCAGCTTGGTAGGGGACACTGAAGCTTTCTTT.

The chain carries TRBV6-2 or TRBV6-3 and TRBJ2-5; possibly TRBD1 for D (5 bases). The germline gives CDR1 MNHEY, CDR2 SVGEGT. V shed 6 bases and J shed 5 bases, with 16 bases lying between them. The CDR3 runs to 14 residues. The CDR3 region is CASSSFRVMETQYF. CDR3 DNA: TGTGCCAGCAGCTCGTTCAGGGTCATGGAGACCCAGTACTTC.

As to this clone: Other DNA sequences of this sample code for an identical CDR3. This chain connects TRBV9 to TRBJ2-5; no definite D call. This CDR3 is built from 13 residues. The V and J ends lost 0 bases and 2 bases respectively, with 5 bases between them. CDR1 is SGDLS, CDR2 YYNGEE, per germline. For the CDR3, the DNA is TGTGCCAGCAGCGTAGCTCCTCAAGAGACCCAGTACTTC. Amino acid sequence: CASSVAPQETQYF. Based on the CDR3 plus reference TRBV9 and TRBJ2-5, the full variable domain is DSGVTQTPKHLITATGQRVTLRCSPRSGDLSVYWYQQSLDQGLQFLIQYYNGEERAKGNILERFSAQQFPDLHSELNLSSLELGDSALYFCASSVAPQETQYFGPGTRLLVL.

The DNA for the CDR3 is TGTGCCAGCAGCCCCAGTTTTGTGGCCAGGGGGCTTATCTACGAGCAGTACTTC. Translating it yields CASSPSFVARGLIYEQYF. The gene calls are TRBV7-9 and TRBJ2-7; 8 nucleotides line up with TRBD1. CDR1 is SEHNR and CDR2 is FQNEAQ in the germline V gene (reference sequence). Trimming removed 5 bases from V and 3 bases from J; junction bases left unmatched: 18. There are 18 residues in the CDR3.

This chain connects TRBV2 to TRBJ2-1, with 8 bases fitting TRBD1. V shed 6 bases and J 7 bases; nucleotides not matched to a gene: 8. The CDR3 spans 14 residues. CDR1 and CDR2 from the germline V gene are SNHLY and FYNNEI. The CDR3 is CASRWQGAGNEQFF. The CDR3 DNA reads as TGTGCCAGCAGGTGGCAGGGGGCTGGAAATGAGCAGTTCTTC.

The V gene is TRBV9, the J gene TRBJ2-2; 10 bases align to TRBD2. This CDR3 is built from 20 residues. CDR1 and CDR2 from the germline V gene are SGDLS and YYNGEE. The V and J ends lost 4 bases and 2 bases, in that order; junction bases with no gene match: 17. In DNA, the CDR3 is TGTGCCAGCAGCCTCCAGGGTAACGGTCAGCGGGAGGGAAACACCGGGGAGCTGTTTTTT. Translation: CASSLQGNGQREGNTGELFF.

Only one count was recorded for this clone. The rearrangement joins TRBV6-6 to TRBJ2-6; D is unclear. Deletions cut 5 bases from V and 0 bases from J, with 17 bases between. The CDR3 contains 18 residues. Germline V gives CDR1 MNHNY, CDR2 SVGAGI (reference sequence). The CDR3 DNA sequence: TGTGCCAGCAGTCCCCGGTCTGACTCCCACTCTGGGGCCAACGTCCTGACTTTC. Its protein product is CASSPRSDSHSGANVLTF.

This chain uses TRBV19 with TRBJ1-1; possibly TRBD1 for D (6 bases). The V end was cut by 2 bases, the J end by 4 bases, with 14 bases between. Germline V lookup: CDR1 LNHDA, CDR2 SQIVND (reference sequence). The CDR3 is made up of 15 amino acids. The CDR3 region has the DNA TGTGCCAGTAGTATATACGGACAGAGCCTCACTGAAGCTTTCTTT. Translated: CASSIYGQSLTEAFF.

The CDR3 sequence: CASSPRNGRSPQETQYF. CDR3 DNA sequence: TGCGCCAGCAGTCCCAGGAACGGGAGGTCTCCCCAAGAGACCCAGTACTTC. J is TRBJ2-5 and V is TRBV23-1; TRBD2 matches 7 bases. TRBV23-1 is designated an ORF whose function remains uncertain. This CDR3 is 17 amino acids long. The J segment lost 1 base and the V segment lost 4 bases, leaving 12 bases of the junction unmatched.

J is TRBJ1-4 and V is TRBV11-2, with unresolved D. Trimming took 2 bases from V and 8 from J, leaving 9 bases between them. The CDR3 totals 13 residues. The V gene's germline CDR1 is SGHAT and CDR2 FQNNGV. This chain's CDR3 is CASSLREGEKLFF. Written as DNA, the CDR3 is TGTGCCAGCAGCTTACGGGAGGGAGAAAAACTGTTTTTT. The full variable domain, its missing parts supplied by reference TRBV11-2 and TRBJ1-4, is EAGVAQSPRYKIIEKRQSVAFWCNPISGHATLYWYQQILGQGPKLLIQFQNNGVVDDSQLPKDRFSAERLKGVDSTLKIQPAKLEDSAVYLCASSLREGEKLFFGSGTQLSVL.

This clone was detected once. The gene calls are TRBV2 and TRBJ2-2; TRBD2 matches 10 bases. With 7 bases clipped from V and 3 bases from J, the junction kept 14 bases outside the gene matches. Germline V gene data show CDR1 as SNHLY and CDR2 as FYNNEI. The CDR3 covers 18 residues. The DNA for the CDR3 is TGTGCCAGCAAGCTTGAGCGGGGGGGCCCTCGCGACACCGGGGAGCTGTTTTTT. This encodes CASKLERGGPRDTGELFF. Using reference TRBV2 and TRBJ2-2 for the parts outside the CDR3, the full variable domain is EPEVTQTPSHQVTQMGQEVILRCVPISNHLYFYWYRQILGQKVEFLVSFYNNEISEKSEIFDDQFSVERPDGSNFTLKIRSTKLEDSAMYFCASKLERGGPRDTGELFFGEGSRLTVL.

This rearrangement joins TRBV19 to TRBJ1-4; 7 bases match TRBD1. CDR1 LNHDA and CDR2 SQIVND come from the germline V gene (reference sequence). This CDR3 is 16 amino acids long. Germline trimming cut 4 bases from V and 1 base from J; bases unmatched to any gene: 6. CDR3 DNA: TGTGCCAGTAGTACGAGAAGACAGGGAACTAATGAAAAACTGTTTTTT. Translating it yields CASSTRRQGTNEKLFF.

This chain connects TRBV11-2 to TRBJ2-6, with a tentative D call TRBD1 (5 bases). CDR3 size: 17 residues. V was shortened by 3 bases and J by 1 base, with 13 bases between the two germline ends. Germline lookup yields CDR1 SGHAT and CDR2 FQNNGV. The CDR3 nucleotides read TGTGCCAGCAGCTTCACCCTACCAGGGTCTGGGGCCAACGTCCTGACTTTC. Its protein product is CASSFTLPGSGANVLTF.

This clone was seen a single time. The chain recombines TRBV9 with TRBJ2-1; D gene ambiguous. V lost 2 bases and J 2 bases, leaving 8 bases between the germline ends. The CDR3 runs to 14 residues. CDR1 and CDR2 (germline): SGDLS, YYNGEE. The CDR3 spells CASSVGSAYNEQFF. The DNA for the CDR3 is TGTGCCAGCAGCGTGGGCTCAGCCTACAATGAGCAGTTCTTC.

This clone was counted only a few times. The chain links TRBV3-1 (or the pseudogene TRBV3-2) to TRBJ2-7, with 9 bases identical to TRBD1. The CDR3 sequence is 14 residues long. V gave up 1 base and J gave up 8 bases; unmatched junction bases: 6. Per germline, CDR1 LGHDT and CDR2 YNNKEL (reference sequence). In DNA form, the CDR3 reads TGTGCCAGCAGCCAAGTGGTCGACAGGGGGAAGCAGTACTTC. This codes for CASSQVVDRGKQYF.

The V gene is TRBV28, the J gene TRBJ2-4; D ambiguous. Deletions cut 7 bases from V and 0 bases from J, with 7 bases between. From germline, CDR1 is MDHEN and CDR2 SYDVKM. The CDR3 runs to 13 residues. CDR3 sequence: CASTTLAKNIQYF. The CDR3 DNA follows: TGTGCCAGCACCACTCTAGCCAAAAACATTCAGTACTTC.

V usage is TRBV19 and J usage is TRBJ2-3; D is uncertain. Looked up from germline, CDR1 is LNHDA and CDR2 is SQIVND (reference sequence). This CDR3 has 13 amino acids. With 2 bases removed from V and 6 bases from J, the gap between germline ends came to 9 bases. As DNA, the CDR3 is TGTGCCAGTAGTATACGGCTCGGGGATACGCAGTATTTT. Amino acid sequence: CASSIRLGDTQYF.

As for this clone: Other DNA sequences of this sample code for an identical CDR3. The J gene is TRBJ2-7, the V gene TRBV5-1, with 9 bases lining up with TRBD2. V shed 4 bases, J shed 1 base, and the junction held 6 bases outside the gene matches. CDR1 is SGHRS, CDR2 YFSETQ, per germline. This CDR3 is built from 15 residues. The CDR3 loop is CASSLGSGGSYEQYF. CDR3 in DNA: TGCGCCAGCAGCCTGGGAAGCGGGGGGTCCTACGAGCAGTACTTC.

The J gene is TRBJ1-1, the V gene TRBV6-6; D gene uncertain. CDR1 is MNHNY, CDR2 SVGAGI, per germline (reference sequence). The CDR3 is 14 amino acids. The germline V and J ends were trimmed by 5 bases and 1 base, with 11 bases remaining between them. CDR3 coding DNA: TGTGCCAGCAGTAGATCGTATAGGAACACTGAAGCTTTCTTT. It translates to CASSRSYRNTEAFF.

V is TRBV27 and J is TRBJ2-7, with a possible D match to TRBD1 (6 bases). Trimming shortened V by 6 bases and J by 6 bases, and 15 bases separated the two germline ends. Germline values: CDR1 MNHEY, CDR2 SMNVEV (reference sequence). This CDR3 region has 13 residues. In DNA form, the CDR3 reads TGTGCCAGCAGATGGCGGACAGACGGCGAGCAGTACTTC. Translating gives CASRWRTDGEQYF.

The chain links TRBV6-2 or TRBV6-3 to TRBJ2-2, with 9 bases matching TRBD2. Germline values: CDR1 MNHEY, CDR2 SVGEGT. The V segment lost 3 bases and the J segment 5 bases; nucleotides outside the gene matches: 10. CDR3 length: 17 amino acids. The CDR3 region has the DNA TGTGCCAGCAGTTATTCCCTTTCTAGCGGGGATACCGGGGAGCTGTTTTTT. This translates into CASSYSLSSGDTGELFF.

The rearrangement joins TRBV6-6 to TRBJ1-5; D is undetermined. CDR1 MNHNY and CDR2 SVGAGI come from the germline V gene (reference sequence). The CDR3 runs to 14 residues. Deletions cut 2 bases from V and 3 bases from J, with 8 bases between. The CDR3, as DNA: TGTGCCAGCAGTTACGGCGGGATCAATCAGCCCCAGCATTTT. Its protein product is CASSYGGINQPQHF.

This sequence joins TRBV18 and TRBJ1-4; TRBD1 matches 7 bases. Germline V lookup: CDR1 KGHSH, CDR2 LQKENI. The CDR3 has 14 amino acids. Trimming at V came to 3 bases and at J to 6 bases, leaving 4 bases not matched to a gene. In DNA, the CDR3 is TGTGCCAGCTCACCGGACAGGACCGATGAAAAACTGTTTTTT. Translation: CASSPDRTDEKLFF.

The V gene is TRBV30, the J gene TRBJ1-6, with TRBD1 matching 8 bases. The J segment lost 9 bases and the V segment lost 5 bases, leaving 9 bases of the junction unmatched. The CDR3 loop spans 14 amino acids. Germline lookup yields CDR1 GTSNPN and CDR2 SVGIG (reference sequence). The DNA of the CDR3 is TGTGCCTGGGACCTCGGACAGGGAATTTCACCCCTCCACTTT. Translated: CAWDLGQGISPLHF.

The rearrangement joins TRBV27 to TRBJ2-3, with TRBD2 matching 11 bases. Germline CDR1 reads MNHEY; CDR2 reads SMNVEV (reference sequence). V trimming: 5 bases; J trimming: 7 bases; junction bases outside the gene matches: 8. CDR3 length equals 15 residues. The CDR3 spells CASSIRTSGRNTQYF. Here the CDR3 DNA reads TGTGCCAGCAGTATAAGGACTAGCGGGCGGAATACGCAGTATTTT.